The 15 T cell receptor beta chains in this list originate from one sample, sequenced in a study of T cells after yellow fever vaccination. TCRdb independently ran MiXCR on the 5' RACE reads; one entry per CDR3 protein. In the table there are a few hundred thousand distinct CDR3 sequences, about 5.2% of which are singletons. Material: CD4+ T cells sorted from PBMCs, obtained on the day of the yellow fever booster vaccination. The receptors originated from a man in his late teens or twenties who received the YFV17D yellow fever vaccine.

This clonotype showed up many times. The chain carries TRBV5-1 and TRBJ2-2, with unresolved D. V gave up 4 bases and J gave up 6 bases, with 19 bases separating them. Germline CDR1 SGHRS, CDR2 YFSETQ. There are 16 residues in the CDR3. CDR3 nucleotide sequence: TGCGCCAGCAGCCCAACCGGGCCCCTTGGAGCCGGGGAGCTGTTTTTT. This gives the protein CASSPTGPLGAGELFF.

This clonotype was observed a few times. The rearrangement joins TRBV12-3 or TRBV12-4 to TRBJ2-5; TRBD1 agrees at 9 bases. After removal of 3 bases from V and 3 bases from J, the junction contained 5 bases not matched to a gene. This CDR3 contains 15 residues. Here the CDR3 DNA reads TGTGCCAGCAGTTTCTGGACAGGGGCCGAAGAGACCCAGTACTTC. It is translated as CASSFWTGAEETQYF.

The chain links TRBV7-7 to TRBJ2-3, with 10 bases matching TRBD2. The CDR3 totals 17 residues. J lost 1 base, V lost 0 bases, and 4 bases had no gene match. Germline loops: CDR1 SSHAT, CDR2 FNYEAQ (reference sequence). This CDR3 reads CASSLAPSGGGTDTQYF. DNA for the CDR3: TGTGCCAGCAGCTTAGCGCCCAGCGGGGGGGGCACAGATACGCAGTATTTT.

This clonotype was detected many times. The chain employs TRBV5-1 and TRBJ2-3, with TRBD2 matching 7 bases. The CDR3 has 15 amino acids. The V gene's germline CDR1 is SGHRS and CDR2 YFSETQ. Trimming took 2 bases from V and 2 from J; bases not matched to a gene: 5. The CDR3 here is CASSLAGTSTDTQYF. The CDR3 bases are TGCGCCAGCAGCTTAGCGGGGACCTCCACAGATACGCAGTATTTT. Full variable domain (remainder filled in from reference TRBV5-1 and TRBJ2-3): KAGVTQTPRYLIKTRGQQVTLSCSPISGHRSVSWYQQTPGQGLQFLFEYFSETQRNKGNFPGRFSGRQFSNSRSEMNVSTLELGDSALYLCASSLAGTSTDTQYFGPGTRLTVL.

The chain couples TRBV20-1 to TRBJ2-1; 15 nucleotides align to TRBD2. The CDR3 loop spans 17 amino acids. The germline CDR1 and CDR2 sequences are DFQATT and SNEGSKA (reference sequence). The junction had 8 bases not matched to a gene; V was cut back by 6 bases and J by 2 bases. The DNA of the CDR3 is TGCAGTGCGCAGGGACTAGCGGGGGGCGAGGCCTACAATGAGCAGTTCTTC. It specifies CSAQGLAGGEAYNEQFF.

This clonotype was recorded a few times. This chain joins TRBV11-2 and TRBJ2-4, with unresolved D. Germline loops: CDR1 SGHAT, CDR2 FQNNGV. The CDR3 is 14 residues long. The V and J ends lost 1 base and 8 bases respectively, with 12 bases between them. For the CDR3, the DNA is TGTGCCAGCAGCTTAGGAAGAGGTGGATACATTCAGTACTTC. It translates to CASSLGRGGYIQYF.

This clonotype came up a few times. This chain joins TRBV18 and TRBJ2-6; possible D gene TRBD1, 5 bases. The CDR3 extends over 15 amino acids. Trimming shortened V by 6 bases and J by 0 bases, and 9 bases separated the two germline ends. Per germline, CDR1 KGHSH and CDR2 LQKENI. The CDR3 region is CASSVGASGANVLTF. For the CDR3, the DNA is TGTGCCAGCTCCGTAGGGGCCTCTGGGGCCAACGTCCTGACTTTC. Full variable domain (remainder filled in from reference TRBV18 and TRBJ2-6): NAGVMQNPRHLVRRRGQEARLRCSPMKGHSHVYWYRQLPEEGLKFMVYLQKENIIDESGMPKERFSAEFPKEGPSILRIQQVVRGDSAAYFCASSVGASGANVLTFGAGSRLTVL.

A few counts support this clonotype. This chain uses TRBV5-1 with TRBJ2-5; 13 bases map to TRBD2. There are 17 residues in the CDR3. Germline V lookup: CDR1 SGHRS, CDR2 YFSETQ. V lost 2 bases to trimming and J lost 6 bases; unmatched junction nucleotides: 10. The CDR3 sequence is CASSLPLLAGGQKTQYF. As DNA, the CDR3 is TGCGCCAGCAGCTTACCCCTACTAGCGGGGGGGCAGAAGACCCAGTACTTC. The whole variable domain, filled in from reference TRBV5-1 and TRBJ2-5, reads KAGVTQTPRYLIKTRGQQVTLSCSPISGHRSVSWYQQTPGQGLQFLFEYFSETQRNKGNFPGRFSGRQFSNSRSEMNVSTLELGDSALYLCASSLPLLAGGQKTQYFGPGTRLLVL.

This clonotype was counted at least ten times. J is TRBJ2-1 and V is TRBV20-1; 7 bases match TRBD2. V was clipped by 5 bases and J by 0 bases; unmatched bases: 7. CDR1 and CDR2 from the germline V gene are DFQATT and SNEGSKA (reference sequence). The CDR3 is 15 amino acids. CDR3: CSAGATSLSYNEQFF. The CDR3 DNA is TGCAGTGCTGGCGCGACTAGCCTCTCCTACAATGAGCAGTTCTTC.

This clonotype was counted between two and nine times. The chain joins TRBV20-1 to TRBJ2-3, with D tentatively TRBD2 (5 bases). The V gene's germline CDR1 is DFQATT and CDR2 SNEGSKA (reference sequence). The germline V and J ends were trimmed by 2 bases and 9 bases, with 12 bases remaining between them. CDR3 length equals 12 residues. DNA for the CDR3: TGCAGTGCTAGACGGGATCTGACAACGCAGTATTTT. This translates into CSARRDLTTQYF.

The chain employs TRBV5-1 and TRBJ1-2; D uncertain. The germline V and J ends were trimmed by 0 bases and 2 bases, with 8 bases remaining between them. The CDR3 length is 14 residues. CDR1 and CDR2 from the germline V gene are SGHRS and YFSETQ. The CDR3 here is CASSLDVGNYGYTF. CDR3 coding DNA: TGCGCCAGCAGCTTGGACGTTGGCAACTATGGCTACACCTTC.

This clonotype showed up many times. The V gene is TRBV7-2, the J gene TRBJ2-5; 7 positions agree with TRBD1. The V gene end was trimmed by 5 bases and the J gene end by 5 bases; junction bases not matched to a gene: 11. The CDR3 is 15 amino acids. Germline loops: CDR1 SGHTA, CDR2 FQGNSA. The DNA for the CDR3 is TGTGCCAGCAGCACCGGGACAGTAATTTCGGAGACCCAGTACTTC. This codes for CASSTGTVISETQYF.

This clonotype came up many times. The chain uses TRBV19 and TRBJ2-5; possible D gene TRBD1, 6 bases. Trimming pared 6 bases from V and 1 base from J, leaving 12 bases between. The CDR3 contains 14 residues. Germline CDR1 reads LNHDA; CDR2 reads SQIVND (reference sequence). This CDR3 reads CASSQGLFQETQYF. CDR3 DNA: TGTGCCAGTAGCCAGGGGCTTTTCCAAGAGACCCAGTACTTC. Complete variable domain (other parts from reference TRBV19 and TRBJ2-5): DGGITQSPKYLFRKEGQNVTLSCEQNLNHDAMYWYRQDPGQGLRLIYYSQIVNDFQKGDIAEGYSVSREKKESFPLTVTSAQKNPTAFYLCASSQGLFQETQYFGPGTRLLVL.

In its sample, this clonotype was seen many times. The rearrangement joins TRBV3-1 to TRBJ2-7, with 7 bases that match TRBD2. With V trimmed by 6 bases and J by 7 bases, 6 bases remained unmatched. Per germline, CDR1 LGHDT and CDR2 YNNKEL (reference sequence). The CDR3 has 12 amino acids. The CDR3 DNA follows: TGTGCCAGCAGGGGGGGGACTGGTGAGCAGTACTTC. Protein product: CASRGGTGEQYF.

The chain joins TRBV10-3 to TRBJ1-1; D may be TRBD1 (5 bases). The CDR3 has 13 residues. Germline V gene data show CDR1 as ENHRY and CDR2 as SYGVKD. Trimming shortened V by 7 bases and J by 1 base, and 10 bases separated the two germline ends. Here the CDR3 reads CAITLGENTEAFF. The CDR3 DNA follows: TGTGCCATCACCCTAGGGGAGAACACTGAAGCTTTCTTT.